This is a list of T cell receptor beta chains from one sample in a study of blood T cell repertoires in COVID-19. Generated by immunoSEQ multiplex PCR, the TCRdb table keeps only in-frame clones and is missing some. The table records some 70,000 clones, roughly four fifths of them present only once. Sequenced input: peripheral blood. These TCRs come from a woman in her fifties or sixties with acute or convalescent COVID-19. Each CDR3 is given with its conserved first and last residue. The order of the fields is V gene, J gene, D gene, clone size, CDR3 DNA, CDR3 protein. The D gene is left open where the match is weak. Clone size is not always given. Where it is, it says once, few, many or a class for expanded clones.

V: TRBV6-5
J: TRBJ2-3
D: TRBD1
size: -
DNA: TGTGCCAGCAGGACAGGGGTTGTGACAGATACGCAGTATTTT
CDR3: CASRTGVVTDTQYF

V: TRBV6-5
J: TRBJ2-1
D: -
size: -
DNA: TGTGCCAGCAGTTCTACCTCCTCCTACAATGAGCAGTTCTTC
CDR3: CASSSTSSYNEQFF

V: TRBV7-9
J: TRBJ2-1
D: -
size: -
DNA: TGTGCCAGCAGCTTAGAGGAGGGGCCGCGGAATGAGCAGTTCTTC
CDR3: CASSLEEGPRNEQFF

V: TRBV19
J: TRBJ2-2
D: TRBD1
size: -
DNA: TGTGCCAGTAGGAACAGGGACAGGAACACCGGGGAGCTGTTTTTT
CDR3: CASRNRDRNTGELFF

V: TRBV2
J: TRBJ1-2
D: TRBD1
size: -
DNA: TGTGCCAGCAGTGAGGACAGGGGAGATGGCTACACCTTC
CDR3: CASSEDRGDGYTF

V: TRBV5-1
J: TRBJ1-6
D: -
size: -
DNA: TGCGCCAGCAGCTCGCAACAGGGATCACCCCTCCACTTT
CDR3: CASSSQQGSPLHF

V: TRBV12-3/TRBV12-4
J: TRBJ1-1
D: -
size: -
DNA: TGTGCCAGCACCCGGTCCGGGGACACTGAAGCTTTCTTT
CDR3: CASTRSGDTEAFF

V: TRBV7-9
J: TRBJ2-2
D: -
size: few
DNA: TGTGCCAGCAGCTTCTCTGCAGGGCTCGGGGAGCTGTTTTTT
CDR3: CASSFSAGLGELFF

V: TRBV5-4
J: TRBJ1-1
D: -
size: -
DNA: TGTGCCAGCAGCTTGGAGTCAGGGAGGACTGAAGCTTTCTTT
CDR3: CASSLESGRTEAFF

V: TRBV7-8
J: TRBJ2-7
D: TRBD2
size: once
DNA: TGTGCCAGCAGCCTCATGGCTGGGGGGGTCCACGAGCAGTACTTC
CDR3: CASSLMAGGVHEQYF

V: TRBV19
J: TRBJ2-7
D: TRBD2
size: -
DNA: TGTGCCAGTAGTATGAGCGGGGGACCCCCCTACGAGCAGTACTTC
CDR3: CASSMSGGPPYEQYF

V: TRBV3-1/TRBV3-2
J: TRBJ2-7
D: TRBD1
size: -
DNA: TGTGCCAGCAGCCAAGGGGGGACAGGGCACTACGAGCAGTACTTC
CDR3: CASSQGGTGHYEQYF

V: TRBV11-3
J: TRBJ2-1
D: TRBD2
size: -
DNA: TGTGCCAGCAGCTCCCCCTTGACTAGCGGGGGGGATGGTGAGCAGTTCTTC
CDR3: CASSSPLTSGGDGEQFF

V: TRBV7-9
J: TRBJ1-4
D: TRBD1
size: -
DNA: TGTGCCAGCAGCTTACGGGTTGGGGGACAGGGCCGCGAAAAACTGTTTTTT
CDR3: CASSLRVGGQGREKLFF

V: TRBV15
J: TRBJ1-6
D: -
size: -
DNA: TGTGCCACCAGCAGGACTCGGACCCGACAGCGAGATTCACCCCTCCACTTT
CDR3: CATSRTRTRQRDSPLHF

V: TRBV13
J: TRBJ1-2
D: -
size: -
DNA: TGTGCCAGCAGCTACCGGGGGGGGCTTGGCTACACCTTC
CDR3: CASSYRGGLGYTF

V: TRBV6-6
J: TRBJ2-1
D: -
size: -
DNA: TGTGCCAGCAAGGGGGCCGGGGGTGAGCAGTTCTTC
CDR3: CASKGAGGEQFF

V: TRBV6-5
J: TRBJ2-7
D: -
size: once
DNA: TGTGCCAGCAGTTACTCGGAGCCGGTCGGATACGAGCAGTACTTC
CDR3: CASSYSEPVGYEQYF

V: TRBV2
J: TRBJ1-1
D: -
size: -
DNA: TGTGCCAGCAGTGACAGGGGCGAGGAAGCTTTCTTT
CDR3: CASSDRGEEAFF

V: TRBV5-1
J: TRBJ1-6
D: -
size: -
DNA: TGCGCCAGCAGCCCTGCGGCAGGGCTTAATTCACCCCTCCACTTT
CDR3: CASSPAAGLNSPLHF

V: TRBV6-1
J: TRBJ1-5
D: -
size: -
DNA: TGTGCCAGCAGTGAAGCTGCGGGGGGCAATCAGCCCCAGCATTTT
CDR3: CASSEAAGGNQPQHF

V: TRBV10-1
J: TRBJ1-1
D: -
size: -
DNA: TGCGCCAGCAGTCACACGAACACTGAAGCTTTCTTT
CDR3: CASSHTNTEAFF

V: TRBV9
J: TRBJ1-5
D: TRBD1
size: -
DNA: TGTGCCAGCAGCTCAGGACAGGGCGGGCAGCCCCAGCATTTT
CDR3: CASSSGQGGQPQHF

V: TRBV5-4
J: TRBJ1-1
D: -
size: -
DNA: TGTGCCAGCAGCTTGGGGTACAACGACATGAACACTGAAGCTTTCTTT
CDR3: CASSLGYNDMNTEAFF

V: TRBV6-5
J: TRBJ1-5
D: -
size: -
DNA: TGTGCCATCTCCCGGACCAGGGTGAATTCGCAGCCCCAGCATTTT
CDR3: CAISRTRVNSQPQHF

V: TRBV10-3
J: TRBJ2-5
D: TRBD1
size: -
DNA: TGTGCCATCAGTTGGACAGGGAGGGAGACCCAGTACTTC
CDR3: CAISWTGRETQYF

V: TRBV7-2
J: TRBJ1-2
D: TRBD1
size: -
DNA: TGTGCCAGCACCCAAGGGACAGTGAATTATAACTATGGCTACACCTTC
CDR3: CASTQGTVNYNYGYTF

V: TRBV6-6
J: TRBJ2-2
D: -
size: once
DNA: TGTGCCACCTTCACCGGGGAGCTGTTTTTT
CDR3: CATFTGELFF

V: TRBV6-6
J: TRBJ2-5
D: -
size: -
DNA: TGTGCCAGCAGTCAGGGGAGGGGAGAGACCCAGTACTTC
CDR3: CASSQGRGETQYF

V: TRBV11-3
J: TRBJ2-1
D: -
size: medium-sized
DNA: TGTGCCAGCGAGGGACACCCGAATGAGCAGTTCTTC
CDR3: CASEGHPNEQFF

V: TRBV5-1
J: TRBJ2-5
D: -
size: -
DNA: TGCGCCAGCAGCTTGGGTGCGGGGCGCGAGACCCAGTACTTC
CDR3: CASSLGAGRETQYF

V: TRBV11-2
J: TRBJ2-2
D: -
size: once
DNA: TGTGCCAGCAGCTTAGGGGGGCTTAAGGCAACCGGGGAGCTGTTTTTT
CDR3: CASSLGGLKATGELFF

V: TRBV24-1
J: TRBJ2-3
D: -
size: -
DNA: TGTGCCACCAGTGTAGGGGCACAAGATACGCAGTATTTT
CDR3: CATSVGAQDTQYF

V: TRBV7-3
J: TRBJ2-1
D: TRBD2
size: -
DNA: TGTGCCAGCAGCCGCACTAGCGGGGGGGCCCGGGAGCAGTTCTTC
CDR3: CASSRTSGGAREQFF

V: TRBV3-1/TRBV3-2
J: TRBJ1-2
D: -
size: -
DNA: TGTGCCAGCAGCCTCCCGGCAGGGGCCGGGGGCTACACCTTC
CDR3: CASSLPAGAGGYTF

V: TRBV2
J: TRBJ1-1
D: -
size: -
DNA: TGTGCCAGCGGAGACCCCCTGGGGAACACTGAAGCTTTCTTT
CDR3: CASGDPLGNTEAFF

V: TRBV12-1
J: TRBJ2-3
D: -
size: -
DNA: TGTGCCAGCAGGACCGGGACTAGCGGGGGGGGCGATGGCGATACGCAGTATTTT
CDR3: CASRTGTSGGGDGDTQYF

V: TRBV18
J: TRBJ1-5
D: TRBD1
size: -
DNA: TGTGCCAGCTCACCAGAGGCAGGGGGCCTCCGCAATCAGCCCCAGCATTTT
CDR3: CASSPEAGGLRNQPQHF

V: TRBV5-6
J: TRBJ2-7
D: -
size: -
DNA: TGTGCCAGCAGCTTGGGAGCGGGGACAAGCGAGCAGTACTTC
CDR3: CASSLGAGTSEQYF

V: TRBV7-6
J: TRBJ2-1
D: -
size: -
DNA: TGTGCCAGCAGCTTATCGGGCCGGCGGGGAGCCTACAATGAGCAGTTCTTC
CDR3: CASSLSGRRGAYNEQFF

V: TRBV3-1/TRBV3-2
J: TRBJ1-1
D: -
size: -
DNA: TGTGCCAGCAGGGGTGACAAGAACACTGAAGCTTTCTTT
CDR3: CASRGDKNTEAFF

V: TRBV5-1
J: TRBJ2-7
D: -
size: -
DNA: TGCGCCAGCAGCTTGGAAGGGGCGGACGAGCAGTACTTC
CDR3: CASSLEGADEQYF